Here is one TCR beta chain with its context. Its antigen is undetermined. TCRdb analysed the 5' RACE reads with MiXCR anew, one entry per CDR3 protein. The data show fewer than 600,000 distinct CDR3 sequences, roughly 21% seen once. CDR1 is SEHNR and CDR2 is FQNEAQ in the germline V gene (reference sequence). V dropped 6 bases and J dropped 5; count of bases not matched to a gene: 11. The CDR3 length is 15 residues. These data are taken from a study of T-cell memory formation after mild COVID-19. Overall study: Across donors, TCR clusters were largely donor specific. Study results and limitations: Pre-infection memory contained some responding clones, which suggested that cross-reactive memory had joined. For second-wave clones that peaked at day 37, SARS-CoV-2 specificity went unverified.

The J gene is TRBJ2-5, the V gene TRBV7-9; 8 bases map to TRBD2. The clonotype comes from an adult woman who had mild COVID-19 (a few samples of this study predate the infection). Cell type and time point are not known. Sequencing was done on a sample of PBMCs or a T cell subset sorted from them (not recorded which). The CDR3 sequence: CASSPFSGAGETQYF. The CDR3 region has the DNA TGTGCCAGCAGTCCCTTTAGCGGGGCCGGGGAGACCCAGTACTTC.